The T cell receptor beta chain described here comes from a study of spatial heterogeneity in lung cancer. Study-wide context: A consistent excess of beta-chain over alpha-chain sequences was detected. Whole-study results and caveats: Ubiquitous expanded tumor TCRs were observed in blood more at resection than follow-up.

Individual TCR cDNA molecules each bore their own unique molecular identifier. A single record per CDR3 protein comes from TCRdb applying MiXCR to the 5' RACE reads. Among about 70,000 distinct CDR3 sequences listed, less than 9.5% were seen once. Time point described: blood at routine non-recurrence follow-up after resection. Material for sequencing was whole RNA from tumor, nontumor lung or frozen PBMC, left unsorted. This clonotype was seen a handful of times. Antigen: not known. The V and J ends lost 3 bases and 2 bases respectively, with 10 bases between them. The CDR3 sequence is 14 residues long. The germline V gene encodes CDR1 MDHEN and CDR2 SYDVKM.

The source is a female donor with early-stage non-small cell lung cancer. The genes are TRBV28 and TRBJ2-5; D ambiguous. The source material was PBMCs, sampled at follow-up. CDR3 protein: CASSFTTRQETQYF. As DNA, the CDR3 is TGTGCCAGCAGTTTTACGACACGACAAGAGACCCAGTACTTC.